The rows below give T cell receptor beta chains drawn from one sample of a study of cytomegalovirus exposure and HLA in healthy donors. The data were produced by immunoSEQ multiplex PCR, yet TCRdb's version contains in-frame clones alone and is incomplete. Among hundreds of thousands of clones listed, around 80% were seen once. Sequenced input: PBMCs. These receptors all come from a man aged 25-45 years in good health and CMV-seronegative. Each CDR3 is given with its conserved first and last residue. A D gene is named only where the DNA matches it firmly. A clone size is listed for some rows: how often the clone was seen (once, few, many), or a class if it is expanded.

CDR3 DNA: TGTGCCAGCAGCCTCGACAGGCGTTCTGGAAACACCATATATTTT; CDR3 protein: CASSLDRRSGNTIYF; J gene: TRBJ1-3; clone size: NA; D gene: NA; V gene: TRBV28
CDR3 DNA: TGTGCCAGCAGCTTAGGGCTAGCGGGGGCGCCCCGCACAGATACGCAGTATTTT; CDR3 protein: CASSLGLAGAPRTDTQYF; J gene: TRBJ2-3; clone size: NA; D gene: TRBD2; V gene: TRBV5-1
CDR3 DNA: TGTGCCTCGACAGGGGGCTTGAATCAGCCCCAGCATTTT; CDR3 protein: CASTGGLNQPQHF; J gene: TRBJ1-5; clone size: NA; D gene: TRBD1; V gene: TRBV19
CDR3 DNA: TGTGCCAGCTCCTCGTCCAGGGATCGGCCCCAGCATTTT; CDR3 protein: CASSSSRDRPQHF; J gene: TRBJ1-5; clone size: NA; D gene: NA; V gene: TRBV28
CDR3 DNA: TGTGCCACCCAACAGGTTTGGCTCTCCTACAATGAGCAGTTCTTC; CDR3 protein: CATQQVWLSYNEQFF; J gene: TRBJ2-1; clone size: NA; D gene: NA; V gene: TRBV6-1
CDR3 DNA: TGTGCCATCAGTGAGTCGGCAGTCCGTACGTCTAATGAAAAACTGTTTTTT; CDR3 protein: CAISESAVRTSNEKLFF; J gene: TRBJ1-4; clone size: NA; D gene: NA; V gene: TRBV10-3
CDR3 DNA: TGTGCCAGCAGTTACTCGTCGGGACAGTTCAATTCACCCCTCCACTTT; CDR3 protein: CASSYSSGQFNSPLHF; J gene: TRBJ1-6; clone size: few; D gene: TRBD1; V gene: TRBV6-5
CDR3 DNA: TGTGCCACCAGCCAGGGATCCGGGGAGCTGTTTTTT; CDR3 protein: CATSQGSGELFF; J gene: TRBJ2-2; clone size: few; D gene: NA; V gene: TRBV15
CDR3 DNA: TGCGCCAGCAGTGAGAGCGGGGGGATTAATACGCAGTATTTT; CDR3 protein: CASSESGGINTQYF; J gene: TRBJ2-3; clone size: NA; D gene: TRBD2; V gene: TRBV10-2
CDR3 DNA: TGCGCCACCGGCGGGGGATATGGCTACACCTTC; CDR3 protein: CATGGGYGYTF; J gene: TRBJ1-2; clone size: NA; D gene: NA; V gene: TRBV10-2
CDR3 DNA: TGTGCCAGCAGTTACCTAATCCCAACGAGCACAGATACGCAGTATTTT; CDR3 protein: CASSYLIPTSTDTQYF; J gene: TRBJ2-3; clone size: NA; D gene: NA; V gene: TRBV6-5
CDR3 DNA: TGTGCCAGCTCGCCAACCGGGACAGGGTCAGAAAAACTGTTTTTT; CDR3 protein: CASSPTGTGSEKLFF; J gene: TRBJ1-4; clone size: NA; D gene: TRBD1; V gene: TRBV18
CDR3 DNA: TGTGCCAGCAGTGAAGCGCTTCAGGGGGACTCCTACGAGCAGTACTTC; CDR3 protein: CASSEALQGDSYEQYF; J gene: TRBJ2-7; clone size: NA; D gene: TRBD1; V gene: TRBV2
CDR3 DNA: TGTGCCATCAGCCCCGAGACCTACGAGCAGTACTTC; CDR3 protein: CAISPETYEQYF; J gene: TRBJ2-7; clone size: NA; D gene: NA; V gene: TRBV10-3
CDR3 DNA: TGTGCCAGCAGCGGGACAGGGGAAGAATCTGAAGCTTTCTTT; CDR3 protein: CASSGTGEESEAFF; J gene: TRBJ1-1; clone size: NA; D gene: TRBD1; V gene: TRBV4-2
CDR3 DNA: TGTGCCAGCAGCTTAAAAGAGGTTGCAGATAAAGAGACCCAGTACTTC; CDR3 protein: CASSLKEVADKETQYF; J gene: TRBJ2-5; clone size: NA; D gene: NA; V gene: TRBV7-3
CDR3 DNA: TGTGCCAGCAGGAGGGAAATGAACACTGAAGCTTTCTTT; CDR3 protein: CASRREMNTEAFF; J gene: TRBJ1-1; clone size: NA; D gene: NA; V gene: TRBV6-4
CDR3 DNA: TGTGCCAGCAGCTTAGAAGCGAACACTGAAGCCTTCTTT; CDR3 protein: CASSLEANTEAFF; J gene: TRBJ1-1; clone size: once; D gene: NA; V gene: TRBV7-9
CDR3 DNA: TGTGCCAGCCGGCCGGGACACATGAACACTGAAGCTTTCTTT; CDR3 protein: CASRPGHMNTEAFF; J gene: TRBJ1-1; clone size: NA; D gene: NA; V gene: TRBV6-1
CDR3 DNA: TGTGCCAGTAGGAAACAGGGTGCAACTAATGAAAAACTGTTTTTT; CDR3 protein: CASRKQGATNEKLFF; J gene: TRBJ1-4; clone size: NA; D gene: NA; V gene: TRBV19
CDR3 DNA: TGTGCCAGCAGTTACACGCCGGGGGTCCAAGAGACCCAGTACTTC; CDR3 protein: CASSYTPGVQETQYF; J gene: TRBJ2-5; clone size: NA; D gene: NA; V gene: TRBV6-6
CDR3 DNA: TGTGCCAGCAGTTTATGGACAGGGGGTACGCAGTATTTT; CDR3 protein: CASSLWTGGTQYF; J gene: TRBJ2-3; clone size: NA; D gene: TRBD1; V gene: TRBV27
CDR3 DNA: TGCGCCAGCAGCCTCACAGGGGCAACAGATACGCAGTATTTT; CDR3 protein: CASSLTGATDTQYF; J gene: TRBJ2-3; clone size: NA; D gene: TRBD1; V gene: TRBV5-1
CDR3 DNA: TGTGCCAGCAGTCCAACGGACAGGGGAGGGACCGGGGAGCTGTTTTTT; CDR3 protein: CASSPTDRGGTGELFF; J gene: TRBJ2-2; clone size: NA; D gene: TRBD1; V gene: TRBV28
CDR3 DNA: TGTGCCAGCGCACAAACCGGGACTATCTACAATGAGCAGTTCTTC; CDR3 protein: CASAQTGTIYNEQFF; J gene: TRBJ2-1; clone size: NA; D gene: TRBD2; V gene: TRBV9
CDR3 DNA: TGTGCCAGCAGTTACCGGCCTCGGGGTGAGCAGTTCTTC; CDR3 protein: CASSYRPRGEQFF; J gene: TRBJ2-1; clone size: NA; D gene: NA; V gene: TRBV6-5
CDR3 DNA: TGTGCCAGCAGCTTACTCAGTCTAGCGGGGGGTGCAGATACGCAGTATTTT; CDR3 protein: CASSLLSLAGGADTQYF; J gene: TRBJ2-3; clone size: NA; D gene: TRBD2; V gene: TRBV11-1
CDR3 DNA: TGTGCCAGCTCACCGACAGGGGCTGGGGCCAACGTCCTGACTTTC; CDR3 protein: CASSPTGAGANVLTF; J gene: TRBJ2-6; clone size: NA; D gene: TRBD1; V gene: TRBV18
CDR3 DNA: TGCGCCAGCAAGAAAACGGATGAGCAGTTCTTC; CDR3 protein: CASKKTDEQFF; J gene: TRBJ2-1; clone size: NA; D gene: NA; V gene: TRBV5-1